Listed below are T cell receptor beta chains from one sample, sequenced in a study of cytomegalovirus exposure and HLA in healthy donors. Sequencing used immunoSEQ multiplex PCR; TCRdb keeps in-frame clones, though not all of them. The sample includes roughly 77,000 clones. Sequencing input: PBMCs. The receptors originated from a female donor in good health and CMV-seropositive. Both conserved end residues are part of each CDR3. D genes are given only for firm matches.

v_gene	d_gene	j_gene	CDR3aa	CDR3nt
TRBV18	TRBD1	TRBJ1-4	CASSPDRASEKLFF	TGTGCCAGCTCACCAGACAGGGCCTCGGAAAAACTGTTTTTT
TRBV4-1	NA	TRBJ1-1	CASSKGPVSEAFF	TGCGCCAGCAGCAAAGGTCCTGTCAGTGAAGCTTTCTTT
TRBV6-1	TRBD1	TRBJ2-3	CASSAYRGSSTDTQYF	TGTGCCAGCAGTGCCTACAGGGGATCTAGCACAGATACGCAGTATTTT
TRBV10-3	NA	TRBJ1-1	CAISLGQLLLSNTEAFF	TGTGCCATCAGCTTAGGACAGCTCCTCCTCTCGAACACTGAAGCTTTCTTT
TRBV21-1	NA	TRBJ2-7	CASTTGTSGTYEQYF	TGTGCCAGCACCACAGGGACTAGCGGGACCTACGAGCAGTACTTC
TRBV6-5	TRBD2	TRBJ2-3	CASASGPTDTQYF	TGTGCCAGTGCTAGCGGACCCACAGATACGCAGTATTTT
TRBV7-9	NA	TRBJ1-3	CASSFFTQFHSGNTIYF	TGTGCCAGCAGCTTTTTCACGCAGTTTCACTCTGGAAACACCATATATTTT
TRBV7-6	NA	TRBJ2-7	CASSPGGLSEQYF	TGTGCCAGCAGCCCCGGAGGGTTGAGCGAGCAGTACTTC
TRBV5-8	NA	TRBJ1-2	CASSLVSDFYYGYTF	TGTGCCAGCAGCTTGGTGTCCGACTTCTACTATGGCTACACCTTC
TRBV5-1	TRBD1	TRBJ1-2	CASSYEGTGYGYTF	TGCGCCAGCAGCTACGAGGGGACAGGGTATGGCTACACCTTC
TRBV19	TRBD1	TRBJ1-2	CASTGTGLSANYGYTF	TGTGCCAGTACGGGGACAGGGTTGTCGGCAAACTATGGCTACACCTTC
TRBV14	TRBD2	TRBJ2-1	CASSQGLAGADEQFF	TGTGCCAGCAGCCAAGGTTTAGCGGGAGCTGATGAGCAGTTCTTC
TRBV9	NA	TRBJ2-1	CASSNRDWDNEQFF	TGTGCCAGCAGCAACCGGGACTGGGACAATGAGCAGTTCTTC
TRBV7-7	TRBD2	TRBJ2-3	CASSPGLAGADTQYF	TGTGCTAGCAGCCCTGGACTAGCGGGGGCAGATACGCAGTATTTT
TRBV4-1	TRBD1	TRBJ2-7	CASSQGQGASYEQYF	TGCGCCAGCAGCCAAGGGCAGGGGGCCTCCTACGAGCAGTACTTC
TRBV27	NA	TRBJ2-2	CASSQEFRGRIGELFF	TGTGCCAGCAGTCAGGAGTTTCGAGGGCGAATCGGGGAGCTGTTTTTT
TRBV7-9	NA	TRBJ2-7	CASSLSTGPVYEQYF	TGTGCCAGCAGCTTATCCACAGGGCCCGTTTACGAGCAGTACTTC
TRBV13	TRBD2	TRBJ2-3	CASRRREGDTQYF	TGTGCCAGCAGACGGCGGGAGGGAGATACGCAGTATTTT
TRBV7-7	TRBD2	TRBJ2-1	CASSLSSGRYNEQFF	TGTGCTAGCAGCTTATCCAGCGGGAGGTACAATGAGCAGTTCTTC
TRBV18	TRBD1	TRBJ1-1	CASSPVTGTTEAFF	TGTGCCAGCTCACCGGTGACAGGGACGACTGAAGCTTTCTTT
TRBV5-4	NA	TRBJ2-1	CASSPRGTAFSNEQFF	TGTGCCAGCAGCCCCCGGGGGACCGCTTTTTCCAATGAGCAGTTCTTC
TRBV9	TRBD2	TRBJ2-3	CASSVGLAGVTDTQYF	TGTGCCAGCAGCGTAGGGCTAGCGGGAGTCACAGATACGCAGTATTTT
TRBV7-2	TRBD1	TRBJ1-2	CASSPDRVTGYTF	TGTGCCAGCAGCCCTGACAGGGTTACCGGCTACACCTTC
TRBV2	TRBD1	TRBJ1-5	CASSVARDRGSRSNQPQHF	TGTGCCAGCAGCGTGGCCCGGGACAGGGGGTCGCGGAGCAACCAGCCCCAGCATTTT
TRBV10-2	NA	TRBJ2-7	CASTYSLTAYEQYF	TGCGCCAGCACGTACAGTCTTACTGCCTACGAGCAGTACTTC
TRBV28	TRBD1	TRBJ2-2	CASIRDRANTGELFF	TGTGCCAGCATTCGGGACAGGGCTAACACCGGGGAGCTGTTTTTT
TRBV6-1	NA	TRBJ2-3	CASSAGVDTQYF	TGTGCCAGCAGTGCAGGGGTAGATACGCAGTATTTT
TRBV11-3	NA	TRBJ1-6	CASSSRFNSPLHF	TGTGCCAGCAGCTCCCGGTTCAATTCACCCCTCCACTTT
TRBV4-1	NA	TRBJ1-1	CASSQEWQSIEAFF	TGCGCCAGCAGCCAAGAATGGCAGTCAATTGAAGCTTTCTTT
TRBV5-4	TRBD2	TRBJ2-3	CASRKISGRGGDTQYF	TGTGCCAGCAGGAAAATTAGCGGGAGGGGAGGAGATACGCAGTATTTT
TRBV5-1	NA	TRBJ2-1	CASSKQEEQFF	TGCGCCAGCAGCAAACAGGAAGAGCAGTTCTTC